This TCR beta chain was retrieved from a study of cytomegalovirus exposure and HLA in healthy donors. Overall study results and limits: Sequencing likely generated an artifact that appeared as a cluster of highly shared sequence variants.

Between the trimmed V and J ends, which lost 3 bases and 1 base, there was a span of 10 bases. The CDR3 has 15 amino acids. The germline V gene encodes CDR1 SGHDT and CDR2 YYEEEE. Note on this clone: Its cognate antigen is unknown.

Primers included in the PCR were 60 Vbeta and 13 Jbeta primers. The assay was immunoSEQ multiplex PCR, and TCRdb's table has in-frame clones only and misses some. The table records about 160,000 clones, 75% to 90% of them present only once. V usage is TRBV5-6 and J usage is TRBJ2-2; possibly TRBD2 for D (6 bases). The TCR originated in a male donor in good health and CMV-seropositive. The sequencing sample was made of PBMCs. The CDR3 spells CASSWRAGNTGELFF. CDR3 sequence (DNA): TGTGCCAGCAGCTGGAGGGCAGGGAACACCGGGGAGCTGTTTTTT.